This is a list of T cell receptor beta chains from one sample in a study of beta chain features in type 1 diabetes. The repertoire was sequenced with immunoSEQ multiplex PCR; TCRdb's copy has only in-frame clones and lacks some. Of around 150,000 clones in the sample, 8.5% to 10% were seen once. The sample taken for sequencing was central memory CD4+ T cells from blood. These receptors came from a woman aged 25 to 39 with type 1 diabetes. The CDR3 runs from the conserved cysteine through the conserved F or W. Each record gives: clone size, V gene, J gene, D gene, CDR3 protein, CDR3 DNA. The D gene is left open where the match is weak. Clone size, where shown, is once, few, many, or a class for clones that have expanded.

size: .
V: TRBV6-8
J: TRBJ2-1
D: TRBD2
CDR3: CASSFRAGGSPNEQFF
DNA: TGTGCCAGCAGTTTCAGGGCGGGAGGGTCTCCCAATGAGCAGTTCTTC

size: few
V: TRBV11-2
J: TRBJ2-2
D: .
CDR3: CASSSRNTGELFF
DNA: TGTGCCAGCAGCTCCCGGAACACCGGGGAGCTGTTTTTT

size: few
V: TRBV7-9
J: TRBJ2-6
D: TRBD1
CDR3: CASSFSGTGASGANVLTF
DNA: TGTGCCAGCAGCTTCTCAGGGACAGGGGCATCTGGGGCCAACGTCCTGACTTTC

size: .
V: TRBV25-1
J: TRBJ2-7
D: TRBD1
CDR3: CASSASDRDTYEQYF
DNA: TGTGCCAGCAGTGCCTCGGACAGGGATACCTACGAGCAGTACTTC

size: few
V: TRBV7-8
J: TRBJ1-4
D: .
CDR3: CASSLSGEKLFF
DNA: TGTGCCAGCAGCTTATCGGGTGAAAAACTGTTTTTT

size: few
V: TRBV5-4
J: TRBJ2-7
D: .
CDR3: CASRTGGTSGRDEQYF
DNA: TGTGCCAGCAGAACAGGGGGAACTAGCGGGCGAGACGAGCAGTACTTC

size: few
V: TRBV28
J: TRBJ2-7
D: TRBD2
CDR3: CASSSSGLGTYEQYF
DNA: TGTGCCAGCAGTTCATCGGGACTAGGCACATACGAGCAGTACTTC

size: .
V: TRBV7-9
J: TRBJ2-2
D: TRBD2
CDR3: CASSPGLDAGELFF
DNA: TGTGCCAGCAGCCCGGGACTAGATGCCGGGGAGCTGTTTTTT

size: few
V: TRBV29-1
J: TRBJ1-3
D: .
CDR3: CSVGTEAGNTIYF
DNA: TGCAGCGTTGGGACAGAGGCTGGAAACACCATATATTTT

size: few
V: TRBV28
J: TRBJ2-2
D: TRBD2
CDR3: CATGGGGRETGELFF
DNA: TGTGCCACAGGCGGCGGGGGGCGAGAGACCGGGGAGCTGTTTTTT

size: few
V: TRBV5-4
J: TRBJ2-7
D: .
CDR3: CASSRDRTYEQYF
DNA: TGTGCCAGCAGCCGTGACAGAACCTACGAGCAGTACTTC

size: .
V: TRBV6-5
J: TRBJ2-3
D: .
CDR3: CASSYSGLWGDTQYF
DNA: TGTGCCAGCAGTTACTCAGGACTTTGGGGAGATACGCAGTATTTT

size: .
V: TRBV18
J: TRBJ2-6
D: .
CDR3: CASSPRPGAGANVLTF
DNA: TGTGCCAGCTCACCACGACCGGGGGCTGGGGCCAACGTCCTGACTTTC

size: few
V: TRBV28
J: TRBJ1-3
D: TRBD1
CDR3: CASTTSTGVYSGNTIYF
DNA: TGTGCCAGCACGACGAGTACAGGGGTCTACTCTGGAAACACCATATATTTT

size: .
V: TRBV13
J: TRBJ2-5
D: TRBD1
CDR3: CASSLGTGDGSETQYF
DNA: TGTGCCAGCAGCTTAGGGACAGGGGATGGTTCGGAGACCCAGTACTTC

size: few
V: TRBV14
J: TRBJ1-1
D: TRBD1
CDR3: CASSQVAGQGLTEAFF
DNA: TGTGCCAGCAGCCAAGTCGCAGGACAGGGCTTGACTGAAGCTTTCTTT

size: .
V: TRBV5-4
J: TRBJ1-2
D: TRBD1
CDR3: CASSLGGGGVRGYTF
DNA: TGTGCCAGCAGCTTGGGAGGAGGGGGCGTACGTGGCTACACCTTC

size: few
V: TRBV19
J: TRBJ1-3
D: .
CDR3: CASSIVSSGNTIYF
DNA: TGTGCCAGTAGTATCGTCAGCTCTGGAAACACCATATATTTT

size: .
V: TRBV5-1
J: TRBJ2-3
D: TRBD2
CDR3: CASSLQIAGRDTQYF
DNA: TGCGCCAGCAGCCTTCAGATAGCGGGACGGGATACGCAGTATTTT

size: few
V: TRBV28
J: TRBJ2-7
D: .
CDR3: CASSPGLTRSYEQYF
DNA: TGTGCCAGCAGCCCGGGTCTAACACGCTCCTACGAGCAGTACTTC

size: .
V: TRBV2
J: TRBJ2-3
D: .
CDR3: CASSGAGGADTQYF
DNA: TGTGCCAGCAGCGGGGCAGGAGGGGCAGATACGCAGTATTTT

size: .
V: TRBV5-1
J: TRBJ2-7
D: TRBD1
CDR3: CASSFGTGSREQYF
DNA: TGCGCCAGCAGCTTCGGGACAGGGAGCCGCGAGCAGTACTTC

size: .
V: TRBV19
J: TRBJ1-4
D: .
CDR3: CASSITQSTNEKLFF
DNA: TGTGCCAGTAGTATTACGCAGTCAACTAATGAAAAACTGTTTTTT

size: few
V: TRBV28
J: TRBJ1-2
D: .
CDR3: CASNTLHYGYTF
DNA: TGTGCCAGCAATACTCTCCACTATGGCTACACCTTC

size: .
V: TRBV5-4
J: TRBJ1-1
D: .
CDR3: CASSLEDMREAFF
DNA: TGTGCCAGCAGCTTGGAGGACATGCGGGAAGCTTTCTTT

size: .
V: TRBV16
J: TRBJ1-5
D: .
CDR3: CASSQSQGSNQPQHF
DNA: TGTGCCAGCAGCCAATCCCAGGGTAGCAATCAGCCCCAGCATTTT

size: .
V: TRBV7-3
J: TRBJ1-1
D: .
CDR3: CASRRGMDTEAFF
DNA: TGTGCCAGCAGAAGGGGTATGGACACTGAAGCTTTCTTT

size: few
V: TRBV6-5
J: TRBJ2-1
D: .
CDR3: CATLGGIDEQFF
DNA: TGTGCCACCCTCGGGGGAATCGATGAGCAGTTCTTC

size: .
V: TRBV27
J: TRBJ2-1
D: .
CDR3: CASSALGDQFF
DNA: TGTGCCAGCTCTGCCTTGGGAGATCAGTTCTTC

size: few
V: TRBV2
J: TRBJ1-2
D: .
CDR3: CASSGGRAAGYTF
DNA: TGTGCCAGCAGTGGGGGGCGGGCCGCTGGCTACACCTTC

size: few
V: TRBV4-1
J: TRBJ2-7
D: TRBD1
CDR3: CASSHAGTGRGYEQYF
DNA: TGCGCCAGCAGCCACGCTGGGACAGGGAGGGGGTACGAGCAGTACTTC

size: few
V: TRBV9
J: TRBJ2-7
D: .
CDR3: CASSVATPGEGEQYF
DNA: TGTGCCAGCAGCGTAGCCACGCCAGGGGAGGGCGAGCAGTACTTC

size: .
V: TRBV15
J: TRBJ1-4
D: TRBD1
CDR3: CATSRDRGREKLFF
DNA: TGTGCCACCAGCAGAGACAGGGGGCGGGAAAAACTGTTTTTT

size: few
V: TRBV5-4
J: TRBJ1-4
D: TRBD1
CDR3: CASSFTGEAEKLFF
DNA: TGTGCCAGCAGCTTCACAGGGGAAGCTGAAAAACTGTTTTTT

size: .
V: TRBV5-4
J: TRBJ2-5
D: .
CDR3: CASSFSRGETQYF
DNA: TGTGCCAGCAGCTTCTCCAGGGGCGAGACCCAGTACTTC

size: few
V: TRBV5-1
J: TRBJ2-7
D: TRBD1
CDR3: CASSLAEGQGIHEQYF
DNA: TGCGCCAGCAGCTTGGCAGAGGGACAGGGGATTCACGAGCAGTACTTC

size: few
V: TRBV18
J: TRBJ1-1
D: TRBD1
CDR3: CASSTGGETEAFF
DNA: TGTGCCAGCTCAACAGGGGGCGAGACTGAAGCTTTCTTT

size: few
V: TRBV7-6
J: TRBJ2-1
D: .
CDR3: CASSSRSYNEQFF
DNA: TGTGCCAGCAGCTCCCGCTCCTACAATGAGCAGTTCTTC

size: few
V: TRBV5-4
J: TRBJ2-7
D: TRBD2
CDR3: CASRGGGRTYEQYF
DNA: TGTGCCAGCAGGGGCGGGGGGAGGACCTACGAGCAGTACTTC

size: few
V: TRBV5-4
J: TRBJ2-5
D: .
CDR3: CASSLGGGTQYF
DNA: TGTGCCAGCAGCTTAGGGGGGGGGACCCAGTACTTC

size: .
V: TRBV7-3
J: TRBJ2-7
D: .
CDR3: CASSLYTRDEQYF
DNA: TGTGCCAGCAGCTTATACACACGGGACGAGCAGTACTTC

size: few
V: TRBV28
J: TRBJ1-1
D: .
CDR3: CASSRRRQDLYTEAFF
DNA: TGTGCCAGCAGCCGAAGGCGACAGGACCTATACACTGAAGCTTTCTTT

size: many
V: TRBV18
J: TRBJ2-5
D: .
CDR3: CASSMLEGETQYF
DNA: TGTGCCAGCTCTATGCTTGAGGGAGAGACCCAGTACTTC

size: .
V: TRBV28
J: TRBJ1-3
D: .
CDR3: CASSSLGQPDLDTIYF
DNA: TGTGCCAGCAGTTCACTGGGACAACCGGACCTCGACACCATATATTTT

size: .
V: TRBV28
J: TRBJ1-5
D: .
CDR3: CASSSGPQLSQPQHF
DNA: TGTGCCAGCAGTTCGGGTCCCCAACTCAGCCAGCCCCAGCATTTT

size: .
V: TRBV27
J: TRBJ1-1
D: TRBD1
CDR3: CASSAFNRGDEAFF
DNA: TGTGCCAGCAGTGCATTTAACAGGGGGGATGAAGCTTTCTTT

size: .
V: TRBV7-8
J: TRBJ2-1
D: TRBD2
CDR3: CASSLSLAGGINEQFF
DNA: TGTGCCAGCAGCTTATCACTAGCGGGAGGGATCAATGAGCAGTTCTTC

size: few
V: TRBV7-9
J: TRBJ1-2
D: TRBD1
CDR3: CASSPQGADGYTF
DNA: TGTGCCAGCAGCCCCCAGGGGGCGGATGGCTACACCTTC

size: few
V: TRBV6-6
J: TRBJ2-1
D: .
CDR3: CASSSRYNEQFF
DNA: TGTGCCAGCAGTTCCCGGTACAATGAGCAGTTCTTC

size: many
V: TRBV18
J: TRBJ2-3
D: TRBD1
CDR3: CASSPGQDRTDTQYF
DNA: TGTGCCAGCTCACCCGGACAGGATCGTACAGATACGCAGTATTTT

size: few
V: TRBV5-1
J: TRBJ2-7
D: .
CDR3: CASSPPEAVSSYEQYF
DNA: TGCGCCAGCAGCCCCCCTGAGGCAGTTAGCTCCTACGAGCAGTACTTC

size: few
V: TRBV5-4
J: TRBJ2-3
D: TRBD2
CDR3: CASSLNSGRGTDTQYF
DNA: TGTGCCAGCAGCTTGAACAGCGGGAGAGGCACAGATACGCAGTATTTT

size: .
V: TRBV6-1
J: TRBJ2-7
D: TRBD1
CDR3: CASSEPGQGVNEQYF
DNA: TGTGCCAGCAGTGAACCGGGACAGGGGGTAAACGAGCAGTACTTC

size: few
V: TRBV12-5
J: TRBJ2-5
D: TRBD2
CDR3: CASGLLAGEDVYF
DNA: TGTGCTAGTGGTTTACTAGCGGGAGAAGATGTTTACTTC

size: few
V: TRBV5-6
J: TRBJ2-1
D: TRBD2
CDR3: CASSRDLLREGEQFF
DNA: TGTGCCAGCAGCCGGGACTTGCTGCGGGAGGGTGAGCAGTTCTTC

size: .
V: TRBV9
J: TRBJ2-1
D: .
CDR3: CASSVGVQPYNEQFF
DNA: TGTGCCAGCAGCGTAGGTGTACAACCCTACAATGAGCAGTTCTTC

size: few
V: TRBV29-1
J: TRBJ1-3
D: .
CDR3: CSGESSGNTIYF
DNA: TGCAGCGGGGAGAGCTCTGGAAACACCATATATTTT

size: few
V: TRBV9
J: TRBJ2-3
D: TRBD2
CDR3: CASSVRAGEDTQYF
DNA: TGTGCCAGCAGCGTTAGAGCGGGAGAAGATACGCAGTATTTT

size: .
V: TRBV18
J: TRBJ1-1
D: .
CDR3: CASSPAQNTEAFF
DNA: TGTGCCAGCTCACCAGCGCAGAACACTGAAGCTTTCTTT